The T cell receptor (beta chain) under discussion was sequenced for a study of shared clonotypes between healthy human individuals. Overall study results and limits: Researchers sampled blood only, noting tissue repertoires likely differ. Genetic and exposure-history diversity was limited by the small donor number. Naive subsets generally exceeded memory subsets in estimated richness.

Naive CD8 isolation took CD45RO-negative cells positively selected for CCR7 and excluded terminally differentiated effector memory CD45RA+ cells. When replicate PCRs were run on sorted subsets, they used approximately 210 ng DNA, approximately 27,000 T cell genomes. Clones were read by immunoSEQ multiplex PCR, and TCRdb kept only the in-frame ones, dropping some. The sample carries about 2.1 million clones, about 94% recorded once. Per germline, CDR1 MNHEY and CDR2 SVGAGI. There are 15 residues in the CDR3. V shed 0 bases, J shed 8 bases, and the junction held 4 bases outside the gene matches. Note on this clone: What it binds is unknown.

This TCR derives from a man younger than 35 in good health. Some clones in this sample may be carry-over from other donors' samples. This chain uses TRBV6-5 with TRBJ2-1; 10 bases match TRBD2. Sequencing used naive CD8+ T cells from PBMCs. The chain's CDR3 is CASSYSLAGADEQFF. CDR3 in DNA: TGTGCCAGCAGTTACTCTCTAGCGGGAGCGGATGAGCAGTTCTTC.